This TCR beta chain was sequenced in a study of blood T cells in healthy people across ages. Overall study results and limits: Unsorted PBMC material precluded a definitive naive versus antigen-experienced comparison.

It was with a sample-barcoded 5' primer and a J-beta primer mix that a second PCR of roughly 6 to 11 cycles was run. Paired-end reads containing CDR3 totaled no fewer than 3 million for each sample. TCRdb independently ran MiXCR on the 5' RACE reads; one entry per CDR3 protein. The sample contains about 640,000 distinct CDR3 sequences, under 30% of which appear only once. This clonotype was detected many times. Its antigen is currently unknown. Germline-derived CDR1 and CDR2 are SGHRS and YFSETQ. V lost 2 bases to trimming and J lost 8 bases, with 10 bases between them. The CDR3 has 12 residues. The study recruited healthy Caucasian donors from Russia who were aged roughly 6 to 100.

The clonotype comes from a woman older than 75 in good health. The sequencing sample was made of blood. The chain combines TRBV5-1 with TRBJ1-2; D is unclear. The CDR3: CASSLDTRGYTF. The CDR3 DNA sequence: TGCGCCAGCAGCTTAGACACGCGCGGCTACACCTTC.